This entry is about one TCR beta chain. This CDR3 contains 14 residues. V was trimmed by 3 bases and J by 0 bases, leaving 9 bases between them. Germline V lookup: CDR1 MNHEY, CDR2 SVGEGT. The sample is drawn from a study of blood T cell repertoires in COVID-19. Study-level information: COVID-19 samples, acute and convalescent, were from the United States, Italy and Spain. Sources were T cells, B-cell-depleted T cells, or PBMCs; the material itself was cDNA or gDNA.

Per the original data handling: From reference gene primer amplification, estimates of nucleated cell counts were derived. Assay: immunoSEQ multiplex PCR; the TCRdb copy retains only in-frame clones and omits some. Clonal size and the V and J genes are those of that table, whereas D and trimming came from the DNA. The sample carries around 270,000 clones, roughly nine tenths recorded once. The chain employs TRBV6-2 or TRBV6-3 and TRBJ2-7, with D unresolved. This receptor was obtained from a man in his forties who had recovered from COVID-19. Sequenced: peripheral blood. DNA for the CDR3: TGTGCCAGCAGTTATCAATTCGGCTCCTACGAGCAGTACTTC. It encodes CASSYQFGSYEQYF.